This T cell receptor beta chain was sequenced for a study of blood T cell repertoires in COVID-19 (dated by TCRdb to about 2020). Background for the entire study: Samples from collaborators originated in the United States, Italy and Spain and spanned both the acute and convalescent phases of COVID-19. The prospective study material was composed of cDNA or gDNA derived from T cells, B-cell-depleted T cells, or PBMCs. The dataset comprised deeply sampled blood TCRbeta repertoires from subjects exposed to, actively infected with, or recovered from COVID-19. The repertoires were made available in a free public database intended to serve as a resource for research on the immune response to SARS-CoV-2. The samples were drawn from the first 160 participants of the ongoing ImmuneRACE study and from 1,200 or so subjects provided by 6 global collaborators. Sample metadata almost always included a de-identified subject ID, COVID-19 status, age in years and sex. Where available, HLA class I and class II types were taken from metadata supplied by the sample provider and were not determined by assay-based typing. Findings and caveats that apply to the study as a whole: Clinical and demographic metadata were provided uncurated, with the amount varying by source and participant.

Based on the germline V gene, the CDR1 and CDR2 sequences are SGHRS and YFSETQ. The CDR3 contains 15 residues, cysteine and phenylalanine counted. Only the CDR3 DNA is retained, 45 bases long and in frame from the first base. At the junction V is shortened by 4 bases and J by 8 bases; bases outside the gene matches: 8. On this clone: Its antigen specificity is not known. Per-base qualities were not stored, and no clone one base away is much larger.

The immunoSEQ Assay, a bias-controlled multiplex PCR, was used to amplify TCRbeta CDR3 regions from genomic DNA. On the study's bioinformatics: Nucleated cell counts per sample were estimated from amplification of reference gene primers within the assay. To quantify the absolute abundance of each unique TCRbeta CDR3 rearrangement, sequence reads were collapsed and filtered. For each sample, productive Simpson clonality was calculated by taking the square root of Simpson's diversity index across productive rearrangements. In TCRdb, the immuneACCESS table is reduced to in-frame sequences with V and J assigned. These tables do not hold every clone; where another copy was compared, an unresolved V gene accounts for under half, and the others remain unexplained. V, J and clone size are taken as reported in that table, and D and trimming were inferred from the DNA itself. This sample is represented by around 250,000 clones; approximately 89% of them were singletons. In total, the top ten clones hold about 8.6% of the sample.

The collaborating institutions used their own protocols to collect whole blood in K2EDTA tubes. For TCRbeta analysis, collaborators shipped samples in one of three forms: frozen whole blood, isolated PBMCs, or DNA extracted from either of those sample types. The sequencing sample was made of peripheral blood. This sequence was found in a man between 35 and 55 years old with active or convalescent COVID-19. The chain is assembled from TRBV5-1 and TRBJ2-2, with 10 bases aligning to TRBD1. Here the CDR3 is given as CASSRRDRGLGELFF. The sequenced DNA: TGCGCCAGCAGCCGTCGGGACAGGGGTTTAGGGGAGCTGTTTTTT. The CDR3 plus the reference TRBV5-1 and TRBJ2-2 genes for the other parts give the full variable domain: KAGVTQTPRYLIKTRGQQVTLSCSPISGHRSVSWYQQTPGQGLQFLFEYFSETQRNKGNFPGRFSGRQFSNSRSEMNVSTLELGDSALYLCASSRRDRGLGELFFGEGSRLTVL.